Shown below are 16 T cell receptor beta chains from a single sample sequenced in a study of regulatory T cells. Points from the study as a whole: In CD3G-deficient patients, conventional CD4+ T cells were enriched for hydrophobic CDR3 residues at positions 6 and 7.

For these TCRs, the target antigens are not known. Amplification used 52 TRBV primers and 13 TRBJ primers. TCRdb's copy holds only in-frame clones and misses some; the assay was immunoSEQ multiplex PCR. The repertoire includes tens of thousands of clones, approximately 89% of them detected once, and over 2% sits in the top ten. The specimen was conventional CD4+ T cells sorted from blood. The receptors were sampled from a young adult with CD3G deficiency.

The V call is TRBV11-2, the J call TRBJ2-2; D remains ambiguous. The CDR3 runs 15 residues. With 1 base removed from V and 1 base from J, the gap between germline ends came to 7 bases. Looked up from germline, CDR1 is SGHAT and CDR2 is FQNNGV. The CDR3 DNA reads as TGTGCCAGCAGCTTAGGGTCTGGGAACACCGGGGAGCTGTTTTTT. It codes for CASSLGSGNTGELFF.

This clone was detected a few times. The chain carries TRBV6-1 and TRBJ2-7; D may be TRBD1 or TRBD2 (5 bases each). The CDR3 covers 14 residues. From germline, CDR1 is MNHNS and CDR2 SASEGT. Trimming took off 4 bases at V and 3 bases at J, with 13 bases between the two ends. The CDR3: CASSVQTRGYEQYF. CDR3 DNA: TGTGCCAGCAGTGTTCAAACTAGGGGCTACGAGCAGTACTTC.

This chain uses TRBV10-3 with TRBJ2-7, with TRBD2 matching over 7 bases. This CDR3 comprises 12 residues. V trimming: 10 bases; J trimming: 3 bases; junction bases outside the gene matches: 6. Germline values: CDR1 ENHRY, CDR2 SYGVKD. The CDR3 loop is CATGGFVYEQYF. The CDR3 region has the DNA TGTGCCACCGGGGGGTTCGTCTACGAGCAGTACTTC.

The J gene is TRBJ2-1, the V gene TRBV7-9; tentative D call: TRBD2 (5 bases). The V end was cut by 1 base, the J end by 5 bases, with 15 bases between. The CDR3 has 16 amino acids. CDR1 SEHNR and CDR2 FQNEAQ come from the germline V gene (reference sequence). CDR3 protein: CASSLGSGWGDNEQFF. CDR3 coding DNA: TGTGCCAGCAGCTTAGGGAGCGGTTGGGGAGACAATGAGCAGTTCTTC.

The DNA for the CDR3 is TGTGCCAGCAGCTTAAATAGAGGGGAGGCTTTCTTT. Amino acid sequence: CASSLNRGEAFF. The chain links TRBV7-9 to TRBJ1-1; D possibly corresponds to TRBD1 (5 bases). V shed 2 bases and J shed 11 bases, with 12 bases lying between them. The CDR3 loop spans 12 amino acids. The V gene's germline CDR1 is SEHNR and CDR2 FQNEAQ (reference sequence).

This rearrangement joins TRBV13 to TRBJ2-3, with a possible D match to TRBD2 (6 bases). Germline V gene lookup returns CDR1 PRHDT and CDR2 FYEKMQ (reference sequence). CDR3 length equals 17 residues. With 6 bases removed from V and 4 bases from J, the gap between germline ends came to 23 bases. CDR3: CASSSGFRGKASDTQYF. The CDR3 DNA reads as TGTGCCAGCAGTTCTGGCTTCCGGGGGAAAGCATCAGATACGCAGTATTTT.

The rearrangement uses TRBV28 and TRBJ2-1, with 10 bases lining up with TRBD2. With V trimmed by 5 bases and J by 4 bases, 5 bases remained unmatched. Looked up from germline, CDR1 is MDHEN and CDR2 is SYDVKM. CDR3 length: 15 residues. The CDR3 is CASSPLAGEYNEQFF. The CDR3 DNA follows: TGTGCCAGCAGTCCCCTAGCGGGGGAGTACAATGAGCAGTTCTTC.

The chain couples TRBV5-1 to TRBJ2-3; D not certain. The CDR3 consists of 13 residues. V shed 2 bases and J shed 2 bases, with 6 bases lying between them. Germline values: CDR1 SGHRS, CDR2 YFSETQ. CDR3 nucleotide sequence: TGCGCCAGCAGCTTAGGAAACACAGATACGCAGTATTTT. Encoded protein: CASSLGNTDTQYF.

The chain is built from TRBV6-6 and TRBJ1-4; D remains ambiguous. The germline CDR1 and CDR2 sequences are MNHNY and SVGAGI (reference sequence). The ends were cut back, 3 bases at V and 8 bases at J, with 10 bases in the middle. This CDR3 has 13 amino acids. This CDR3 reads CASSYVEEEKLFF. Written as DNA, the CDR3 is TGTGCCAGCAGTTATGTCGAAGAGGAAAAACTGTTTTTT.

V gene TRBV7-9 combines with J gene TRBJ2-1; TRBD2 matches at 15 bases. With 2 bases clipped from V and 8 bases from J, the junction kept 7 bases outside the gene matches. The length of the CDR3 is 17 residues. Per germline, CDR1 SEHNR and CDR2 FQNEAQ (reference sequence). For the CDR3, the DNA is TGTGCCAGCAGCTTATCCTGGACTAGCGGGAGGGCCGATGAGCAGTTCTTC. It codes for CASSLSWTSGRADEQFF.

The CDR3 bases are TGTGCCAGCAGCTTAAATACCCTTTATGACAATGAGCAGTTCTTC. This encodes CASSLNTLYDNEQFF. The chain uses TRBV11-3 and TRBJ2-1; D not resolved. Trimming took 2 bases from V and 5 from J, leaving 13 bases between them. Germline CDR1 reads SGHNT; CDR2 reads YENEEA. This CDR3 is 15 amino acids long.

The chain has TRBV7-8 and TRBJ1-1; 8 nucleotides align to TRBD1. The ends lost 4 bases at V and 0 bases at J; junction bases unmatched: 10. In germline, CDR1 is SGHVS, CDR2 FQNEAQ. CDR3 size: 17 residues. CDR3 nucleotides: TGTGCCAGCAGCTCCGGTCCCGGGACAGGAATGAACACTGAAGCTTTCTTT. Amino acids: CASSSGPGTGMNTEAFF.

The chain uses TRBV6-1 and TRBJ1-2; the D gene is possibly TRBD1 (5 bases). The V gene lost 7 bases and the J gene lost 8 bases, with 17 bases spanning the gap. CDR3 length equals 13 residues. The germline V gene encodes CDR1 MNHNS and CDR2 SASEGT. CDR3 sequence: CASTRQGRWGYTF. The DNA of the CDR3 is TGTGCCAGCACCAGGCAGGGAAGATGGGGCTACACCTTC.

The V call is TRBV6-1, the J call TRBJ2-2; weak D call: TRBD2 (5 bases). There are 15 residues in the CDR3. V lost 4 bases and J 7 bases, leaving 16 bases between the germline ends. Germline lookup yields CDR1 MNHNS and CDR2 SASEGT. The CDR3 sequence is CASSARTEVSGELFF. DNA of the CDR3: TGTGCCAGCAGTGCACGAACGGAGGTTAGCGGGGAGCTGTTTTTT.

This chain links TRBV7-8 with TRBJ2-3; D remains ambiguous. V was trimmed by 2 bases and J by 2 bases, leaving 8 bases between them. In germline, CDR1 is SGHVS, CDR2 FQNEAQ. The CDR3 is made up of 14 amino acids. The CDR3 bases are TGTGCCAGCAGCTTATTCTGGGACACAGATACGCAGTATTTT. This encodes CASSLFWDTDTQYF.

The chain recombines TRBV10-3 with TRBJ1-2, with a weak D call TRBD1 (5 bases). CDR3 size: 13 residues. The V end lost 0 bases, the J end lost 6 bases, and 8 bases lay between the germline ends. CDR1 ENHRY and CDR2 SYGVKD come from the germline V gene. CDR3 in DNA: TGTGCCATCAGTGAGTCGACGGACAATGGCTACACCTTC. It encodes CAISESTDNGYTF.